There are a few counts of the clone carrying this T cell receptor (beta chain). Its target is unknown. This specimen belongs to a study of beta chain features in type 1 diabetes. Study as a whole: Age, gender and cell yields were alike across patients and healthy donors. Sorted cells numbering approximately 110,000,000 were examined across all samples. The study's findings and limits: Researchers report that Type 1 diabetes patients had moderately but significantly shorter TCRB CDR3s across all four CD4+ subsets. There was a possibility that cDNA sequencing over-represented cells with high TCR expression.

The germline V gene encodes CDR1 SNHLY and CDR2 FYNNEI. This CDR3 is 15 amino acids long. The sequenced template was cDNA made from the entire isolated RNA. Data came from immunoSEQ multiplex PCR; TCRdb stores just in-frame clones and leaves some out. Of 140,000 to 150,000 clones in the sample, about 12% were seen once. Sequenced: central memory CD4+ T cells from blood. This receptor was taken from a man aged 18 to 30 with type 1 diabetes. V usage is TRBV2 and J usage is TRBJ2-5; 7 bases align to TRBD1. The closer fit of TRBJ2-7 to the DNA end suggests the J call may be wrong. The CDR3 DNA is TGTGCCAGCAGCGGAACAGGGGCGCCGTCCTACGAGCAGTACTTC. This translates into CASSGTGAPSYEQYF.